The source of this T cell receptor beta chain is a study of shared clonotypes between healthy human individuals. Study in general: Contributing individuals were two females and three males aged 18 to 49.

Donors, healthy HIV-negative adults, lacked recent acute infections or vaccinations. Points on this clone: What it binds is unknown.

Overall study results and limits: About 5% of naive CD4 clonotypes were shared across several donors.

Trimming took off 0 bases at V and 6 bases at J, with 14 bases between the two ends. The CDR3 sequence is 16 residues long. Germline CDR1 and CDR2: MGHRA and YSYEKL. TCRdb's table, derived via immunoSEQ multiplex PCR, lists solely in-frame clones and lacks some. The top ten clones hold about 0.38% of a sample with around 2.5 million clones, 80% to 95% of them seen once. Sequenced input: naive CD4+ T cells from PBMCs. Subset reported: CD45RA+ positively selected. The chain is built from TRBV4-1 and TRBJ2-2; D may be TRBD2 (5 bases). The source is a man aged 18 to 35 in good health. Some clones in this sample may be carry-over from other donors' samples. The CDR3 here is CASSQDELVRPGELFF. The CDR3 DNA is TGCGCCAGCAGCCAAGATGAACTAGTCAGGCCCGGGGAGCTGTTTTTT.